Shown below are 8 T cell receptor beta chains from a single sample sequenced in a study of control samples from healthy donors and cancer patients. Clones were read by immunoSEQ multiplex PCR, and TCRdb kept only the in-frame ones, dropping some. The repertoire holds around 71,000 clones, about nine tenths seen once, with 0.95% to 1.5% in the top ten. Sequencing was performed on PBMCs. All receptors come from a woman aged 45-59 years with colorectal cancer.

The gene calls are TRBV6-5 and TRBJ2-1, with unresolved D. The CDR3 is 11 amino acids. Germline values: CDR1 MNHEY, CDR2 SVGAGI. The V gene lost 2 bases and the J gene lost 7 bases, with 3 bases spanning the gap. DNA for the CDR3: TGTGCCAGCAGTTACGAGAATGAGCAGTTCTTC. Translation: CASSYENEQFF.

In its sample, this clone was seen once. This rearrangement joins TRBV7-8 to TRBJ2-3; 9 positions agree with TRBD1. Germline loops: CDR1 SGHVS, CDR2 FQNEAQ. With V trimmed by 3 bases and J by 4 bases, 2 bases remained unmatched. The CDR3 is 14 residues long. The CDR3, as DNA: TGTGCCAGCAGCTTCCGACAGGGGGCAGATACGCAGTATTTT. It is translated as CASSFRQGADTQYF.

V is TRBV19 and J is TRBJ1-1; D unresolved. From germline, CDR1 is LNHDA and CDR2 SQIVND (reference sequence). The CDR3 sequence is 13 residues long. The ends were cut back, 6 bases at V and 0 bases at J, with 8 bases in the middle. CDR3 DNA sequence: TGTGCCAGTAGCCCCCAAATGAACACTGAAGCTTTCTTT. Amino acid sequence: CASSPQMNTEAFF.

The chain has TRBV6-4 and TRBJ1-1; no reliable D call. The CDR3 is 13 residues long. V lost 5 bases to trimming and J lost 0 bases, with 7 bases between them. Germline V CDR1 and CDR2: MRHNA, SNTAGT. This CDR3 reads CASSNFMNTEAFF. CDR3 bases: TGTGCCAGCAGTAACTTCATGAACACTGAAGCTTTCTTT.

The chain joins TRBV11-2 to TRBJ1-5; the match to TRBD1 covers 7 bases. Germline lookup yields CDR1 SGHAT and CDR2 FQNNGV. With V trimmed by 5 bases and J by 6 bases, 4 bases remained unmatched. The CDR3 has 13 amino acids. The CDR3 protein is CASSADRVQPQHF. CDR3 nucleotides: TGTGCCAGCAGCGCCGACAGGGTTCAGCCCCAGCATTTT.

The chain couples TRBV28 to TRBJ2-7, with TRBD1 matching over 8 bases. The CDR3 is 14 amino acids. Germline V CDR1 and CDR2: MDHEN, SYDVKM. Trimming removed 5 bases from V and 5 bases from J; junction bases left unmatched: 8. CDR3 protein: CASSQPRGHNEQYF. Here the CDR3 DNA reads TGTGCCAGCAGTCAGCCCAGGGGGCACAACGAGCAGTACTTC.

This chain uses TRBV27 with TRBJ2-2; 7 nucleotides match TRBD2. The CDR3 has 19 amino acids. Per the germline V gene, CDR1 is MNHEY and CDR2 is SMNVEV (reference sequence). After removal of 0 bases from V and 8 bases from J, the junction contained 18 bases not matched to a gene. CDR3 in DNA: TGTGCCAGCAGTTTATCACCTTGGTGGGGAGGGCCTGGTCGGGGGGAGCTGTTTTTT. It is translated as CASSLSPWWGGPGRGELFF.

The chain carries TRBV28 and TRBJ1-4, with TRBD1 matching 8 bases. The CDR3 runs 15 residues. The trim removed 5 bases at V and 5 bases at J, leaving 7 bases unmatched. CDR1 is MDHEN, CDR2 SYDVKM, per germline. The DNA of the CDR3 is TGTGCCAGCAGTACCACTCGGACAGGGAATGAAAAACTGTTTTTT. Protein product: CASSTTRTGNEKLFF.